The source of this TCR beta chain is a study of graft-versus-host responses after intestinal transplantation. Study-wide context: Anti-thymocyte globulin served as induction for all recipients, who then took tacrolimus and steroids for two to three years.

As concerns this clone: Its antigen remains unidentified.

The CDR3 loop spans 16 amino acids. CDR1 and CDR2 (germline): LNHNV, YYDKDF (reference sequence). Deletions cut 3 bases from V and 7 bases from J, with 19 bases between. Study outcomes and limitations: Declining HvG levels early post-transplant were linked to peak circulating GvH clone levels. GvH clones appeared in recipient marrow, some first in ileum or blood. Allografts of one patient group, those with graft-donor T cell macrochimerism, had high graft-versus-host to host-versus-graft clonal ratios.

Generated by immunoSEQ multiplex PCR, the TCRdb table keeps only in-frame clones and is missing some. The data hold tens of thousands of clones, with approximately 95% observed a single time. The chain joins TRBV15 to TRBJ1-5; the D gene is possibly TRBD1 (5 bases). The sequenced sample was unstimulated CD8+ T cells sorted from spleen or lymph node cells, obtained before transplant. This receptor was taken from a human donor who was the organ donor for an intestinal transplant. Here the CDR3 DNA reads TGTGCCACCAGCAGTCCGGGTGGGGGTGTGGGGCAGCCCCAGCATTTT. This gives the protein CATSSPGGGVGQPQHF. The full variable domain, in which reference TRBV15 and TRBJ1-5 provide the parts outside the CDR3, is DAMVIQNPRYQVTQFGKPVTLSCSQTLNHNVMYWYQQKSSQAPKLLFHYYDKDFNNEADTPDNFQSRRPNTSFCFLDIRSPGLGDTAMYLCATSSPGGGVGQPQHFGDGTRLSIL.